This T cell receptor (beta chain) was sequenced in a study of spatial heterogeneity in lung cancer. In the study overall: The study found that TCR transcript counts in tumor regions correlated strongly with a matched bulk RNA-seq T cell module score.

Time point meaning: sample taken at primary tumor resection. Individual TCR cDNA molecules each bore their own unique molecular identifier. A single record per CDR3 protein comes from TCRdb applying MiXCR to the 5' RACE reads. The table includes 8,500 to 10,000 distinct CDR3 sequences, approximately 7.6% detected once. Study-wide findings and caveats: As ubiquitous and regional nonsynonymous mutations varied, counts of ubiquitous and regional expanded TCRs tracked them, respectively. One measure, the expanded intratumoral alpha and beta TCR count, tracked tumor mutation counts.

This clonotype was counted many times. The antigen remains unidentified. The CDR3 totals 13 residues. CDR1 SEHNR and CDR2 FQNEAQ come from the germline V gene (reference sequence). The ends were cut back, 7 bases at V and 2 bases at J, with 12 bases in the middle. The origin of this receptor is a male donor with early-stage non-small cell lung cancer. The material sequenced was lung tumor tissue, taken at surgery. The gene calls are TRBV7-9 and TRBJ2-7; maybe TRBD1 (6 bases). The CDR3 sequence is CASTTDSTYEQYF. The CDR3 bases are TGTGCCAGCACCACGGACAGTACCTACGAGCAGTACTTC.